One sample yielded the 16 T cell receptor beta chains listed below, sequenced in a study of OX40 agonist ivuxolimab in advanced cancers. Data came from immunoSEQ multiplex PCR; TCRdb stores just in-frame clones and leaves some out. The sample comprises about 83,000 clones, approximately 91% of which are singletons, and more than 0.6% rests with the top ten. The sample in question was CD4+ or CD8+ T cells sorted from blood, obtained in a trial of the OX40 agonist ivuxolimab. The receptors here all came from an adult with an advanced solid tumor such as melanoma, head and neck, liver or kidney cancer.

About this clone itself: The junction and the germline gene differ at one end; a read error may be behind it. The chain recombines TRBV18 with TRBJ2-2, with 8 bases lining up with TRBD1. In germline, CDR1 is KGHSH, CDR2 LQKENI. The CDR3 contains 17 residues. The CDR3 loop is CASSPDRARANAGELFF. The CDR3 DNA sequence: TGTGCCAGCTCACCGGACAGGGCCCGTGCGAACGCCGGGGAGCTGTTTTTT.

V usage is TRBV30 and J usage is TRBJ1-5, with 7 bases aligning to TRBD1. Germline V gene sequence: CDR1 GTSNPN, CDR2 SVGIG (reference sequence). With 5 bases clipped from V and 0 bases from J, the junction kept 10 bases outside the gene matches. This CDR3 comprises 16 residues. CDR3: CAWGIKGAYSNQPQHF. CDR3 bases: TGTGCCTGGGGGATTAAGGGGGCCTATAGCAATCAGCCCCAGCATTTT.

This clone was recorded only once. The gene calls are TRBV20-1 and TRBJ2-5; no clear D. V was clipped by 5 bases and J by 1 base, with 5 bases between them. Germline-derived CDR1 and CDR2 are DFQATT and SNEGSKA (reference sequence). The CDR3 spans 11 residues. CDR3 in amino acids: CSALFQETQYF. CDR3 DNA sequence: TGCAGTGCTCTATTCCAAGAGACCCAGTACTTC.

The V gene is TRBV10-2, the J gene TRBJ2-3; 8 nucleotides match TRBD2. V lost 10 bases, J lost 5 bases, and 8 bases stayed unmatched. Germline V lookup: CDR1 WSHSY, CDR2 SAAADI. This CDR3 spans 13 amino acids. The DNA for the CDR3 is TGCGCCACCTCGGGGGGGCACGGAGATACGCAGTATTTT. It specifies CATSGGHGDTQYF.

The gene calls are TRBV6-1 and TRBJ2-5; D might be TRBD1 (6 bases). The germline V and J ends were trimmed by 7 bases and 5 bases, with 20 bases remaining between them. CDR1 is MNHNS and CDR2 is SASEGT in the germline V gene. CDR3 length: 15 residues. In DNA, the CDR3 is TGTGCCAGCACTCAAGCCGGGACAAGAAGGGAGACCCAGTACTTC. Its translation: CASTQAGTRRETQYF.

The rearrangement links TRBV7-8 to TRBJ2-3, with 7 nucleotides matching TRBD1. V shed 5 bases, J shed 1 base, and the junction held 12 bases outside the gene matches. The CDR3 is 17 amino acids. The germline CDR1 and CDR2 sequences are SGHVS and FQNEAQ. DNA for the CDR3: TGTGCCAGCAGCGTACCCCTGACAGGGCCCCGCACAGATACGCAGTATTTT. Translation: CASSVPLTGPRTDTQYF. The entire variable domain, with the rest obtained from reference TRBV7-8 and TRBJ2-3, is as follows: GAGVSQSPRYKVAKRGQDVALRCDPISGHVSLFWYQQALGQGPEFLTYFQNEAQLDKSGLPSDRFFAERPEGSVSTLKIQRTQQEDSAVYLCASSVPLTGPRTDTQYFGPGTRLTVL.

In DNA, the CDR3 is TGTGCCAGCAGCTTAAGGGCCGCATCTCCCCATTCACCCCTCCACTTT. Residues: CASSLRAASPHSPLHF. This chain uses TRBV7-8 with TRBJ1-6; D is unclear. Germline loops: CDR1 SGHVS, CDR2 FQNEAQ. The CDR3 extends over 16 amino acids. V was cut by 2 bases and J by 8 bases, with 16 bases left in between.

The CDR3 DNA reads TGTGCCACCAGCAGAGACAGGGGATACGGCTACACCTTC. This codes for CATSRDRGYGYTF. The chain combines TRBV15 with TRBJ1-2; maybe TRBD1 (6 bases). Germline-derived CDR1 and CDR2 are LNHNV and YYDKDF (reference sequence). CDR3 length: 13 amino acids. V was cut by 0 bases and J by 8 bases, with 10 bases left in between.

The V gene is TRBV27, the J gene TRBJ2-2; TRBD2 might be the D (5 bases). Germline V gene data show CDR1 as MNHEY and CDR2 as SMNVEV (reference sequence). Trimming removed 3 bases from V and 1 base from J, with 18 bases in between. The CDR3 runs 18 residues. The CDR3 bases are TGTGCCAGCAGTTTTAGATCCCCATCCCGGGGGAACACCGGGGAGCTGTTTTTT. Its protein product is CASSFRSPSRGNTGELFF.

The chain's CDR3 is CASSSGDRGSRGYTF. DNA of the CDR3: TGTGCCAGCAGCTCCGGAGACAGGGGTTCGCGGGGCTACACCTTC. V and J are TRBV7-2 and TRBJ1-2; 8 bases align to TRBD1. V lost 4 bases to trimming and J lost 8 bases; unmatched junction nucleotides: 12. The germline V gene has CDR1 SGHTA and CDR2 FQGNSA. The CDR3 contains 15 residues.

The chain has TRBV28 and TRBJ1-5; perhaps TRBD1 as D (5 bases). Looked up from germline, CDR1 is MDHEN and CDR2 is SYDVKM. With 6 bases removed from V and 7 bases from J, the gap between germline ends came to 13 bases. The CDR3 is 13 amino acids. The DNA of the CDR3 is TGTGCCAGCAGCTCGGGGGTAAGGCAGCCCCAGCATTTT. This sequence encodes CASSSGVRQPQHF.

The chain couples TRBV20-1 to TRBJ1-2; no definite D call. Trimming removed 6 bases at V and 4 bases at J, with 9 bases between. The CDR3 loop spans 11 amino acids. Per the germline V gene, CDR1 is DFQATT and CDR2 is SNEGSKA (reference sequence). CDR3 DNA sequence: TGCAGTGCCCCCGACGTCTATGGCTACACCTTC. Translation: CSAPDVYGYTF.

The chain recombines TRBV29-1 with TRBJ1-1; D is unclear. The V gene's germline CDR1 is SQVTM and CDR2 ANQGSEA. The CDR3 has 12 amino acids. The germline V and J ends were trimmed by 3 bases and 1 base, with 6 bases remaining between them. The CDR3 protein is CSVDPGNTEAFF. The CDR3 coding sequence is TGCAGCGTTGACCCGGGGAACACTGAAGCTTTCTTT.

V and J are TRBV28 and TRBJ2-2; a weak D match, TRBD1 (6 bases). The CDR3 loop spans 14 amino acids. With 2 bases removed from V and 5 bases from J, the gap between germline ends came to 9 bases. Per germline, CDR1 MDHEN and CDR2 SYDVKM. The CDR3 DNA follows: TGTGCCAGCAGTTTAACAGGGCCTACCGGGGAGCTGTTTTTT. This encodes CASSLTGPTGELFF.

CDR3 sequence reads: CAWTPWASGGGGETQYF. CDR3 sequence (DNA): TGTGCCTGGACCCCGTGGGCTAGCGGGGGTGGTGGAGAGACCCAGTACTTC. The V and J genes are TRBV30 and TRBJ2-5, with 10 positions matching TRBD2. Per the germline V gene, CDR1 is GTSNPN and CDR2 is SVGIG (reference sequence). The CDR3 consists of 17 residues. V gave up 4 bases and J gave up 4 bases; unmatched junction bases: 15.

The rearrangement joins TRBV19 to TRBJ1-5; D remains unclear. CDR1 is LNHDA, CDR2 SQIVND, per germline (reference sequence). CDR3 size: 13 residues. The V and J ends lost 3 bases and 4 bases respectively, with 7 bases between them. The CDR3 is CASSMQQNQPQHF. The CDR3 nucleotides are TGTGCCAGTAGTATGCAGCAGAATCAGCCCCAGCATTTT. Full variable domain (outside the CDR3, taken from reference TRBV19 and TRBJ1-5): DGGITQSPKYLFRKEGQNVTLSCEQNLNHDAMYWYRQDPGQGLRLIYYSQIVNDFQKGDIAEGYSVSREKKESFPLTVTSAQKNPTAFYLCASSMQQNQPQHFGDGTRLSIL.